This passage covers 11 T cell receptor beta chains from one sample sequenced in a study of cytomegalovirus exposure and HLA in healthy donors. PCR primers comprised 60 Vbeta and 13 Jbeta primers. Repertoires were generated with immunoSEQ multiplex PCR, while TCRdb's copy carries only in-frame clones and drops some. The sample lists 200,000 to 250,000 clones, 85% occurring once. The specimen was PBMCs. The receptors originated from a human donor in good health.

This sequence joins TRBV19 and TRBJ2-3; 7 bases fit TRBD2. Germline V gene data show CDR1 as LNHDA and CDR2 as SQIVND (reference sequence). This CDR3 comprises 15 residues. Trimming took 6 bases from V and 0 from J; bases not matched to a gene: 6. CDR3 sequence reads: CASSSSGTSTDTQYF. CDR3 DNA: TGTGCCAGTAGCTCTAGCGGCACTAGCACAGATACGCAGTATTTT.

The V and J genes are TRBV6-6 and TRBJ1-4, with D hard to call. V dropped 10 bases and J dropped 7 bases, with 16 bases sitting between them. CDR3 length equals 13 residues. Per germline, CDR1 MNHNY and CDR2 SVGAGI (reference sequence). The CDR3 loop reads CATSYLLGEKLFF. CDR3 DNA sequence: TGTGCCACTAGCTACCTACTGGGTGAAAAACTGTTTTTT.

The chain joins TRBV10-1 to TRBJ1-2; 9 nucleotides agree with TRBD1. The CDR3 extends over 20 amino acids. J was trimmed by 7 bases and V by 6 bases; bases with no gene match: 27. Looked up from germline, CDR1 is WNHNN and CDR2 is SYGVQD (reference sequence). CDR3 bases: TGCGCCAGCAGCGTTAACACAGGGGGCGCTTTTCGGGGTAAGCTTGGTGGCTACACCTTC. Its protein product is CASSVNTGGAFRGKLGGYTF.

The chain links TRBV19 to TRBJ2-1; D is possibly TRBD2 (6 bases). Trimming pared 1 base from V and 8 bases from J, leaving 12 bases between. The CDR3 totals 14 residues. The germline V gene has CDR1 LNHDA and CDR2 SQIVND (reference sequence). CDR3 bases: TGTGCCAGTAGTATAGTGGGAGGTTATGATGAGCAGTTCTTC. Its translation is CASSIVGGYDEQFF.

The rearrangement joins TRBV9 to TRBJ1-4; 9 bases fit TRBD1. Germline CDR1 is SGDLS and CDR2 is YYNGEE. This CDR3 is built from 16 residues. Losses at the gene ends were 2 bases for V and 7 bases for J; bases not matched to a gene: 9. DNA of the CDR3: TGTGCCAGCAGCGTTGATACAGGGGGCCTTAGTGAAAAACTGTTTTTT. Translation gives CASSVDTGGLSEKLFF.

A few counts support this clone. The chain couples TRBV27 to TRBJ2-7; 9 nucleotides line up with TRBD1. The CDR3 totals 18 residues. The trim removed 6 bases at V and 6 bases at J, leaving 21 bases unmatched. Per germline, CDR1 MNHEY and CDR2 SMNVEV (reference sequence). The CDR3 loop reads CASSRGGTGPYNLFEQYF. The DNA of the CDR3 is TGTGCCAGCAGCAGAGGTGGGACAGGGCCCTATAACCTCTTCGAGCAGTACTTC.

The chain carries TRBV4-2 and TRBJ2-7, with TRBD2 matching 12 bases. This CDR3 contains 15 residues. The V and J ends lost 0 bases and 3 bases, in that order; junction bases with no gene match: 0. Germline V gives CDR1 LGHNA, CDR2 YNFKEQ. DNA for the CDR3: TGTGCCAGCAGCCAAGAGACTAGCGGGAGCTACGAGCAGTACTTC. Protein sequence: CASSQETSGSYEQYF.

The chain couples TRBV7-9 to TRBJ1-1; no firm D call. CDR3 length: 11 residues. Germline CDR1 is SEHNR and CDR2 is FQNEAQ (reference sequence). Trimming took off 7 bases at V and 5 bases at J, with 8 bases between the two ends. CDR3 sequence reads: CASTKQTEAFF. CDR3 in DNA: TGTGCCAGCACCAAACAAACTGAAGCTTTCTTT.

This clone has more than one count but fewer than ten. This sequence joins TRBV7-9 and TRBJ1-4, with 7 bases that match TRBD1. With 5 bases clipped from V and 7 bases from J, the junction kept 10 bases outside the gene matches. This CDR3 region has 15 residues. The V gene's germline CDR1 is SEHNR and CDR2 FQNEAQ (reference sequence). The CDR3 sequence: CASSPRRQGSEKLFF. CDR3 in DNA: TGTGCCAGCAGCCCGAGGAGACAGGGTAGTGAAAAACTGTTTTTT.

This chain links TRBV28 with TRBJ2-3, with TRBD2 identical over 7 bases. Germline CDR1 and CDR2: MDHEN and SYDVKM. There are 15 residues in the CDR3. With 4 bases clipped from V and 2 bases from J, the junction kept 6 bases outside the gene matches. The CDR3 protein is CASSSIGRATDTQYF. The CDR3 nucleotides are TGTGCCAGCAGTTCCATAGGGAGGGCCACAGATACGCAGTATTTT.

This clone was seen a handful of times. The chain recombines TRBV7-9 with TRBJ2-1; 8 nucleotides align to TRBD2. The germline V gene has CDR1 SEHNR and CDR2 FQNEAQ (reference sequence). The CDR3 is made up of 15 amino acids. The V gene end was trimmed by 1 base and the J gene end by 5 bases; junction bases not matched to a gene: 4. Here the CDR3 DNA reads TGTGCCAGCAGCTTAGGAGGACTAGCTAACAATGAGCAGTTCTTC. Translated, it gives CASSLGGLANNEQFF.